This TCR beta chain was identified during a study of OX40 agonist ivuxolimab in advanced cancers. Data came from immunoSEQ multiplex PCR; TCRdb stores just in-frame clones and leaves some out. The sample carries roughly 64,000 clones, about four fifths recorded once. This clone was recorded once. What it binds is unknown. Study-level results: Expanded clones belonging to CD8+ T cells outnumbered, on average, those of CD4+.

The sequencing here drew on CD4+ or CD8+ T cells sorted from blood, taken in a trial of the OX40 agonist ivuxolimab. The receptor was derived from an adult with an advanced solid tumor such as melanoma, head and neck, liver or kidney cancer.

The CDR3 DNA sequence: TGTGCCAGCAGCGCCAGGGTTCGGGATTTCTCCTACAATGAGCAGTTCTTC. This gives the protein CASSARVRDFSYNEQFF. The V call is TRBV21-1, the J call TRBJ2-1. TRBV21-1 is assigned pseudogene status. CDR3 length: 17 amino acids.